The present T cell receptor beta chain was sequenced within a study of T cells in Graves' hyperthyroidism and ophthalmopathy. The study, taken as a whole, reports: Ophthalmopathy was told apart from stable hyperthyroidism by a 13 V-J model.

TCR beta CDR3 regions were amplified from RNA transcripts. First-round RT-PCR of the TCR CDR3 relied on the HTBI primer set. TCRdb itself ran the multiplex PCR reads through MiXCR, one entry per CDR3 protein. The sample includes a few hundred thousand distinct CDR3 sequences, 13% to 15% seen only once; the top ten take 10% to 15%. Uncontrolled infection, other autoimmune disease, pregnancy or lactation excluded patients. The diagnoses drew upon clinical symptoms, serum thyroxine and TRAb, thyroid ultrasound and orbital computed tomography. Blood was obtained at the first hyperthyroidism diagnosis, which preceded any ophthalmopathy symptoms. This clonotype was recorded at least ten times. The target antigen is unknown. The junction had 8 bases not matched to a gene; V was cut back by 0 bases and J by 7 bases. Germline CDR1 and CDR2: SGHAT and FQNNGV. The CDR3 covers 15 residues.

This chain links TRBV11-2 with TRBJ2-7, with TRBD2 matching 8 bases. This TCR came from a woman aged 35 to 49 with Graves' hyperthyroidism that later progressed to Graves' ophthalmopathy. The source material was blood. The CDR3 DNA is TGTGCCAGCAGCTTAGATCGGGTACTAGCGGTAGAGCAGTACTTC. Encoded protein: CASSLDRVLAVEQYF.